These 28 T cell receptor beta chains came from one sample sequenced in a study of PD-L1 blockade in urothelial cancer. Measured with immunoSEQ multiplex PCR; TCRdb has only the in-frame clones, and not every one. The sample records about 30,000 clones, roughly 80% being singletons. Time point given: peripheral blood 6 weeks after treatment start. The source material was PBMCs, sampled around atezolizumab (anti-PD-L1) treatment. The source is a man in his 70s with urothelial cancer.

This chain uses TRBV27 with TRBJ2-2, with a weak D call TRBD1 (6 bases). The CDR3 contains 16 residues. Trimming left V 5 bases short and J 4 bases short, with 17 bases between. Germline V lookup: CDR1 MNHEY, CDR2 SMNVEV (reference sequence). This CDR3 reads CASSHDRGGGTGELFF. CDR3 sequence (DNA): TGTGCCAGCAGTCACGACAGAGGGGGTGGCACCGGGGAGCTGTTTTTT.

The chain combines TRBV11-2 with TRBJ2-5; 7 bases match TRBD2. The CDR3 runs to 14 residues. The V segment lost 2 bases and the J segment 7 bases; nucleotides outside the gene matches: 7. Germline V gene lookup returns CDR1 SGHAT and CDR2 FQNNGV. The CDR3 loop reads CASSLLSGGGTQYF. CDR3 sequence (DNA): TGTGCCAGCAGCTTATTATCTGGCGGGGGGACCCAGTACTTC.

A remark on this clone: Other DNA sequences within the sample encode an identical CDR3. The rearrangement joins TRBV9 to TRBJ2-3; perhaps TRBD1 as D (6 bases). CDR1 SGDLS and CDR2 YYNGEE come from the germline V gene. The CDR3 consists of 14 residues. V dropped 0 bases and J dropped 3 bases, with 8 bases sitting between them. CDR3 loop: CASSVGQGTDTQYF. For the CDR3, the DNA is TGTGCCAGCAGCGTAGGGCAGGGGACAGATACGCAGTATTTT.

The chain carries TRBV6-5 and TRBJ2-2, with TRBD1 matching 7 bases. The V gene end was trimmed by 10 bases and the J gene end by 6 bases; junction bases not matched to a gene: 14. The CDR3 length is 15 residues. The germline V gene has CDR1 MNHEY and CDR2 SVGAGI. CDR3 residues: CATTTDRTLPGELFF. CDR3 DNA: TGTGCCACTACCACGGACAGGACCCTTCCCGGGGAGCTGTTTTTT.

This clone was observed a single time. The gene calls are TRBV11-1 and TRBJ2-1; a possible D gene is TRBD2 (6 bases). This CDR3 comprises 13 residues. V was shortened by 5 bases and J by 4 bases, with 9 bases between the two germline ends. CDR1 is SGHAT and CDR2 is FQDESV in the germline V gene (reference sequence). CDR3 residues: CASSRGLYNEQFF. The CDR3 bases are TGTGCCAGCAGCCGAGGACTATACAATGAGCAGTTCTTC.

The chain carries TRBV5-4 and TRBJ2-3; D might be TRBD2 (6 bases). The CDR3 has 15 residues. Deletions cut 5 bases from V and 0 bases from J, with 13 bases between. Germline CDR1 SGHNT, CDR2 YYREEE (reference sequence). DNA for the CDR3: TGTGCCAGCAGGCGGGACGGACCTAGCACAGATACGCAGTATTTT. Protein product: CASRRDGPSTDTQYF.

This chain uses TRBV5-1 with TRBJ1-4; D remains unclear. Per the germline V gene, CDR1 is SGHRS and CDR2 is YFSETQ. V gave up 1 base and J gave up 0 bases, with 7 bases separating them. The CDR3 loop spans 15 amino acids. Here the CDR3 reads CASSLTAPTNEKLFF. DNA of the CDR3: TGCGCCAGCAGCTTGACAGCCCCAACTAATGAAAAACTGTTTTTT.

The genes are TRBV4-3 and TRBJ1-4, with a tentative D call TRBD1 (5 bases). The CDR3 extends over 16 amino acids. Germline assignment: CDR1 LGHNA and CDR2 YSLEER. Trimming stripped 0 bases from V and 6 bases from J, with 14 bases between. In DNA, the CDR3 is TGCGCCAGCAGCCAAGATGGGAGGGGTGTGGATGAAAAACTGTTTTTT. Translation gives CASSQDGRGVDEKLFF.

This clone occurred a few times. The chain is built from TRBV6-5 and TRBJ2-7; TRBD1 aligns across 12 bases. After removal of 6 bases from V and 4 bases from J, the junction contained 4 bases not matched to a gene. The CDR3 consists of 14 residues. The germline V gene has CDR1 MNHEY and CDR2 SVGAGI. CDR3 sequence reads: CASRKGQGAYEQYF. For the CDR3, the DNA is TGTGCCAGCAGGAAGGGACAGGGGGCATACGAGCAGTACTTC.

The chain uses TRBV28 and TRBJ1-4; weak D call: TRBD1 (6 bases). In germline, CDR1 is MDHEN, CDR2 SYDVKM. The CDR3 loop spans 15 amino acids. Trimming stripped 6 bases from V and 8 bases from J, with 19 bases between. CDR3 coding DNA: TGTGCCAGCAGCCCAGTAGGTCAGGGGACGGAAAAACTGTTTTTT. Translation gives CASSPVGQGTEKLFF. Variable domain in full (rest from reference TRBV28 and TRBJ1-4): DVKVTQSSRYLVKRTGEKVFLECVQDMDHENMFWYRQDPGLGLRLIYFSYDVKMKEKGDIPEGYSVSREKKERFSLILESASTNQTSMYLCASSPVGQGTEKLFFGSGTQLSVL.

This clone was counted only a few times. The V gene is TRBV10-1, the J gene TRBJ2-7; TRBD2 aligns across 14 bases. Germline CDR1 is WNHNN and CDR2 is SYGVQD (reference sequence). The CDR3 covers 21 residues. Trimming at V came to 4 bases and at J to 1 base, leaving 18 bases not matched to a gene. CDR3 loop: CASSGTSGGLQRIKLSYEQYF. The CDR3 nucleotides read TGCGCCAGCAGTGGGACTAGCGGGGGGCTCCAGAGAATTAAGTTGTCCTACGAGCAGTACTTC.

V usage is TRBV7-9 and J usage is TRBJ2-7, with TRBD2 matching over 12 bases. The V gene end was trimmed by 4 bases and the J gene end by 7 bases; junction bases not matched to a gene: 5. This CDR3 has 14 residues. Germline V lookup: CDR1 SEHNR, CDR2 FQNEAQ (reference sequence). This CDR3 is CASSSSGGATEQYF. For the CDR3, the DNA is TGTGCCAGCAGCTCTAGCGGGGGGGCGACTGAGCAGTACTTC.

The chain combines TRBV28 with TRBJ1-2, with D possibly matching TRBD1 (5 bases). V was pared by 8 bases and J by 4 bases, with 14 bases between. From germline, CDR1 is MDHEN and CDR2 SYDVKM. The CDR3 spans 13 residues. CDR3 DNA: TGTGCCAGCGGCGGCGGGGACCGCTATGGCTACACCTTC. Translation gives CASGGGDRYGYTF.

V gene TRBV7-9 combines with J gene TRBJ2-7, with D possibly matching TRBD1 (6 bases). The CDR3 is made up of 13 amino acids. CDR1 and CDR2 from the germline V gene are SEHNR and FQNEAQ (reference sequence). V lost 3 bases and J lost 2, with 8 bases in between. Here the CDR3 reads CASSFGTPYEQYF. The CDR3 bases are TGTGCCAGCAGCTTTGGGACACCCTACGAGCAGTACTTC.

This clone was seen a single time. The gene calls are TRBV14 and TRBJ2-1; 9 bases fit TRBD2. Germline V gene lookup returns CDR1 SGHDN and CDR2 FVKESK. The CDR3 loop spans 17 amino acids. The ends lost 0 bases at V and 3 bases at J; junction bases unmatched: 6. The CDR3 protein is CASSQDRLAGYYNEQFF. CDR3 bases: TGTGCCAGCAGCCAAGATCGGCTAGCGGGATACTACAATGAGCAGTTCTTC.

V gene TRBV28 combines with J gene TRBJ2-7; tentative D call: TRBD2 (6 bases). The CDR3 spans 11 residues. The germline gives CDR1 MDHEN, CDR2 SYDVKM. V was pared by 6 bases and J by 3 bases, with 6 bases between. The CDR3 loop reads CASSGSYEQYF. In DNA form, the CDR3 reads TGTGCCAGCAGCGGGAGCTACGAGCAGTACTTC.

CDR3 loop: CAAGTSDSYEQYF. In nucleotides, the CDR3 is TGCGCCGCCGGGACTAGCGACTCCTACGAGCAGTACTTC. This chain connects TRBV10-2 to TRBJ2-7; 10 bases match TRBD2. The germline V gene encodes CDR1 WSHSY and CDR2 SAAADI. The J segment lost 0 bases and the V segment lost 11 bases, leaving 4 bases of the junction unmatched. This CDR3 comprises 13 residues.

This clone appeared once. The chain combines TRBV5-1 with TRBJ2-6; 9 nucleotides align to TRBD1. Germline CDR1 is SGHRS and CDR2 is YFSETQ. There are 17 residues in the CDR3. Germline trimming cut 3 bases from V and 0 bases from J; bases unmatched to any gene: 4. The CDR3 reads CASSSGQGSSGANVLTF. CDR3 DNA sequence: TGCGCCAGCAGCTCGGGACAGGGAAGCTCTGGGGCCAACGTCCTGACTTTC.

The chain combines TRBV7-8 with TRBJ2-5, with a weak D call TRBD1 (5 bases). Per germline, CDR1 SGHVS and CDR2 FQNEAQ. Trimming cost V 5 bases and J 5 bases, with 18 bases left between them. This CDR3 is built from 15 residues. For the CDR3, the DNA is TGTGCCAGCAGCCCAAATAGGGGTACCGGGGAGACCCAGTACTTC. As protein: CASSPNRGTGETQYF.

The chain has TRBV5-5 and TRBJ1-1, with D tentatively TRBD1 (5 bases). Germline loops: CDR1 SGHKS, CDR2 YYEKEE (reference sequence). Trimming shortened V by 1 base and J by 0 bases, and 7 bases separated the two germline ends. The CDR3 covers 14 residues. The CDR3 protein is CASSLLRVNTEAFF. The CDR3 DNA sequence: TGTGCCAGCAGCTTGCTCAGGGTGAACACTGAAGCTTTCTTT.

The chain is built from TRBV5-8 and TRBJ2-1; 10 bases are a match to TRBD1. Germline trimming cut 5 bases from V and 5 bases from J; bases unmatched to any gene: 7. This CDR3 region has 15 residues. CDR1 is SGHTS, CDR2 YDEGEE, per germline. Here the CDR3 reads CASSRGTGVNNEQFF. In DNA, the CDR3 is TGTGCCAGCAGTCGAGGGACAGGGGTTAACAATGAGCAGTTCTTC.

The rearrangement joins TRBV28 to TRBJ1-1; perhaps TRBD1 as D (5 bases). Trimming removed 6 bases from V and 5 bases from J, with 25 bases in between. The CDR3 spans 17 residues. Per the germline V gene, CDR1 is MDHEN and CDR2 is SYDVKM. The CDR3 sequence is CASSHPGDGYRGTEAFF. The CDR3 DNA follows: TGTGCCAGCAGCCACCCCGGGGACGGCTACCGGGGGACTGAAGCTTTCTTT.

V gene TRBV6-1 combines with J gene TRBJ1-1, with D maybe TRBD1 (5 bases). Trimming cost V 2 bases and J 0 bases, with 10 bases left between them. Germline values: CDR1 MNHNS, CDR2 SASEGT. CDR3 length: 15 amino acids. This CDR3 is CASSEKTGMNTEAFF. The CDR3 DNA reads as TGTGCCAGCAGTGAAAAAACAGGAATGAACACTGAAGCTTTCTTT.

The rearrangement uses TRBV29-1 and TRBJ2-1, with D hard to call. In germline, CDR1 is SQVTM, CDR2 ANQGSEA. The CDR3 is 11 residues long. The V and J ends lost 5 bases and 6 bases respectively, with 8 bases between them. The CDR3 loop is CSVWPGNEQFF. In nucleotides, the CDR3 is TGCAGCGTTTGGCCAGGCAATGAGCAGTTCTTC.

The rearrangement joins TRBV7-2 to TRBJ2-1; no reliable D call. The CDR3 has 14 amino acids. The ends were cut back, 4 bases at V and 0 bases at J, with 7 bases in the middle. The germline gives CDR1 SGHTA, CDR2 FQGNSA. Here the CDR3 DNA reads TGTGCCAGCAGCTCCGCCAGCTCCTACAATGAGCAGTTCTTC. Translation gives CASSSASSYNEQFF. Full variable domain (missing parts from reference TRBV7-2 and TRBJ2-1): GAGVSQSPSNKVTEKGKDVELRCDPISGHTALYWYRQSLGQGLEFLIYFQGNSAPDKSGLPSDRFSAERTGGSVSTLTIQRTQQEDSAVYLCASSSASSYNEQFFGPGTRLTVL.

The rearrangement joins TRBV7-9 to TRBJ2-6, with D perhaps matching TRBD1 (6 bases). There are 15 residues in the CDR3. V was shortened by 3 bases and J by 4 bases, with 10 bases between the two germline ends. Germline CDR1 and CDR2: SEHNR and FQNEAQ (reference sequence). The CDR3 coding sequence is TGTGCCAGCAGCTTTAAGGGGGTCGGGGCCAACGTCCTGACTTTC. Protein sequence: CASSFKGVGANVLTF.

As concerns this clone: A junction end diverges from the germline sequence, so it may reflect a read error. The rearrangement joins TRBV9 to TRBJ1-2; no definite D call. The CDR3 extends over 14 amino acids. Germline loops: CDR1 SGDLS, CDR2 YYNGEE. CDR3 region: CASKKAGQGYSYTF. The CDR3 bases are TGTGCCAGCAAAAAAGCGGGCCAAGGCTATAGCTACACCTTC.

The genes are TRBV5-8 and TRBJ2-1, with TRBD2 identical over 8 bases. From germline, CDR1 is SGHTS and CDR2 YDEGEE. The J segment lost 7 bases and the V segment lost 0 bases, leaving 6 bases of the junction unmatched. This CDR3 has 15 amino acids. The CDR3 DNA sequence: TGTGCCAGCAGCTTGGCGGGGGGGGTAAGGAATGAGCAGTTCTTC. This sequence encodes CASSLAGGVRNEQFF.